These 15 T cell receptor beta chains were sequenced from one sample in a study of blood T cell repertoires in COVID-19. Libraries were prepared by immunoSEQ multiplex PCR; TCRdb keeps only in-frame clonotypes and omits some of them. The sample yields roughly 260,000 clones, 79% seen once. The material sequenced was peripheral blood. The receptors come from a woman aged 40 to 55 with active or convalescent COVID-19.

The chain carries TRBV18 and TRBJ2-1; possibly TRBD1 for D (7 bases). The CDR3 extends over 14 amino acids. In germline, CDR1 is KGHSH, CDR2 LQKENI. Trimming cost V 4 bases and J 5 bases, with 12 bases left between them. CDR3 nucleotides: TGTGCCAGCTCACGGGCAGGGGGGAACAATGAGCAGTTCTTC. It yields the protein CASSRAGGNNEQFF.

V and J are TRBV27 and TRBJ2-7; D gene unclear. Germline assignment: CDR1 MNHEY and CDR2 SMNVEV (reference sequence). The CDR3 has 13 amino acids. Trimming cost V 1 base and J 0 bases, with 4 bases left between them. The CDR3 here is CASSLFSSYEQYF. CDR3 nucleotides: TGTGCCAGCAGTTTATTTAGCTCCTACGAGCAGTACTTC.

The V and J genes are TRBV30 and TRBJ1-2; the match to TRBD1 covers 7 bases. Germline loops: CDR1 GTSNPN, CDR2 SVGIG (reference sequence). The length of the CDR3 is 17 residues. V shed 1 base and J 4 bases; nucleotides not matched to a gene: 15. The CDR3: CAWSGQGQKFTGYGYTF. The CDR3 bases are TGTGCCTGGAGTGGACAGGGCCAGAAATTTACGGGCTATGGCTACACCTTC.

The V call is TRBV29-1, the J call TRBJ1-2; D possibly corresponds to TRBD1 (6 bases). Trimming removed 5 bases from V and 6 bases from J, with 19 bases in between. The germline gives CDR1 SQVTM, CDR2 ANQGSEA. CDR3 length: 14 residues. In DNA form, the CDR3 reads TGCAGCGTTCGGGCGAACAGGGATACCCATGGCTACACCTTC. Amino acid sequence: CSVRANRDTHGYTF.

This chain uses TRBV7-9 with TRBJ2-7; no firm D call. This CDR3 is 12 amino acids long. Trimming left V 2 bases short and J 1 base short, with 3 bases between. From germline, CDR1 is SEHNR and CDR2 FQNEAQ (reference sequence). As DNA, the CDR3 is TGTGCCAGCAGCTTAACATCCTACGAGCAGTACTTC. It is translated as CASSLTSYEQYF.

V and J are TRBV9 and TRBJ2-7, with 10 bases fitting TRBD2. Per the germline V gene, CDR1 is SGDLS and CDR2 is YYNGEE. There are 17 residues in the CDR3. V lost 6 bases, J lost 3 bases, and 15 bases stayed unmatched. The CDR3 loop is CASNKAGGLVPCYEQYV. Here the CDR3 DNA reads TGTGCCAGCAACAAAGCGGGGGGGCTAGTCCCCTGCTACGAGCAGTACGTC.

The CDR3 loop is CASSVAGAGEKLFF. CDR3 DNA sequence: TGTGCCAGCAGCGTAGCAGGGGCAGGGGAAAAACTGTTTTTT. The chain links TRBV9 to TRBJ1-4, with a possible D match to TRBD1 (6 bases). The CDR3 runs to 14 residues. Germline V gene data show CDR1 as SGDLS and CDR2 as YYNGEE. The germline V and J ends were trimmed by 0 bases and 8 bases, with 11 bases remaining between them.

This clone showed up just a few times. CDR3 loop: CASSSLAGGPGSTQYF. The CDR3 nucleotides read TGTGCCAGCTCATCACTAGCGGGGGGCCCCGGGTCTACGCAGTATTTT. The J gene is TRBJ2-3, the V gene TRBV18; the match to TRBD2 covers 12 bases. The germline gives CDR1 KGHSH, CDR2 LQKENI. This CDR3 has 16 residues. The V segment lost 5 bases and the J segment 8 bases; nucleotides outside the gene matches: 11.

This clone has a handful of counts. The V call is TRBV7-2, the J call TRBJ1-2; 7 nucleotides align to TRBD1. The CDR3 is 17 residues long. J was trimmed by 4 bases and V by 5 bases; bases with no gene match: 16. The V gene's germline CDR1 is SGHTA and CDR2 FQGNSA. This CDR3 reads CASSPIGTAHRGYGYTF. CDR3 in DNA: TGTGCCAGCAGCCCAATTGGGACAGCTCATCGTGGCTATGGCTACACCTTC.

This chain uses TRBV7-2 with TRBJ1-5; TRBD1 matches at 9 bases. V was clipped by 2 bases and J by 4 bases; unmatched bases: 3. CDR1 SGHTA and CDR2 FQGNSA come from the germline V gene. This CDR3 is built from 15 residues. CDR3 in amino acids: CASSLRGTGNQPQHF. CDR3 coding DNA: TGTGCCAGCAGCTTAAGGGGGACAGGGAATCAGCCCCAGCATTTT.

The V call is TRBV5-1, the J call TRBJ1-2; TRBD1 is a possible D gene (5 bases). Germline values: CDR1 SGHRS, CDR2 YFSETQ. The CDR3 sequence is 14 residues long. The germline V and J ends were trimmed by 2 bases and 6 bases, with 14 bases remaining between them. The CDR3 loop reads CASSFVGAENGYTF. The CDR3, as DNA: TGCGCCAGCAGCTTTGTAGGGGCTGAAAATGGCTACACCTTC.

This chain joins TRBV29-1 and TRBJ1-1; 8 nucleotides line up with TRBD1. Germline V CDR1 and CDR2: SQVTM, ANQGSEA. CDR3 length: 14 residues. Trimming removed 5 bases from V and 4 bases from J; junction bases left unmatched: 9. CDR3 loop: CSVFDGQGGTEAFF. CDR3 nucleotide sequence: TGCAGCGTTTTTGATGGACAGGGCGGCACTGAAGCTTTCTTT.

The chain combines TRBV2 with TRBJ1-3; 11 bases are a match to TRBD1. The CDR3 consists of 15 residues. Losses at the gene ends were 6 bases for V and 3 bases for J; bases not matched to a gene: 4. Germline V gives CDR1 SNHLY, CDR2 FYNNEI. The CDR3 sequence is CASRGTGGNGNTIYF. CDR3 DNA: TGTGCCAGCAGGGGGACAGGGGGAAATGGAAACACCATATATTTT.

This chain connects TRBV11-2 to TRBJ2-1; TRBD1 might be the D (6 bases). Germline V gene lookup returns CDR1 SGHAT and CDR2 FQNNGV. The CDR3 is 14 residues long. V was shortened by 4 bases and J by 7 bases, with 14 bases between the two germline ends. The CDR3 spells CASSSLQGMNEQFF. The CDR3, as DNA: TGTGCCAGCAGCTCCCTCCAGGGGATGAATGAGCAGTTCTTC.

This clone has a handful of counts. This chain connects TRBV6-6 to TRBJ1-3; D perhaps matches TRBD1 (5 bases). V was shortened by 0 bases and J by 8 bases, with 11 bases between the two germline ends. The CDR3 is 14 residues long. Germline CDR1 and CDR2: MNHNY and SVGAGI (reference sequence). CDR3 region: CASSYSRTSDTIYF. The CDR3 DNA is TGTGCCAGCAGTTACTCCCGGACAAGTGACACCATATATTTT.